The source of this TCR beta chain is a study of blood T cell repertoires in COVID-19. The wider study: Whether acute or convalescent, the COVID-19 samples came from the United States, Italy and Spain. From T cells, B-cell-depleted T cells, or PBMCs came the material, which was cDNA or gDNA.

CDR1 and CDR2 (germline): SNHLY, FYNNEI. The CDR3 totals 14 residues. Trimming removed 6 bases at V and 0 bases at J, with 11 bases between. How the authors handled the data: Estimates of nucleated cell counts were drawn from the amplification of reference gene primers. Some clones are missing from TCRdb's copy, which holds only in-frame ones; the method was immunoSEQ multiplex PCR. The DNA gave D and trimming, while V, J and clone size come from that table. The table lists 150,000 to 180,000 clones, roughly 80% of them singletons, with around 1.7% in the top ten. The rearrangement uses TRBV2 and TRBJ1-1; D possibly corresponds to TRBD1 (5 bases). What was sequenced was peripheral blood. This receptor was taken from an elderly man with acute or convalescent COVID-19. Here the CDR3 reads CASRLQGMNTEAFF. CDR3 nucleotides: TGTGCCAGCAGATTGCAGGGTATGAACACTGAAGCTTTCTTT.